This T cell receptor beta chain appears in the sequencing data of a study of T cells after yellow fever vaccination (dated by TCRdb to about 2019). As for the study more broadly: The SMART-Seq v4 Ultra Low Input RNA kit was used to prepare libraries from fractions with low cell numbers. Bulk TCR alpha and beta repertoires were sequenced longitudinally to track T-cell clones before and after primary and booster YFV17D yellow fever vaccination. Two healthy male donors, one aged 18 to 29 and one aged 30 to 40 years, made up the cohort. Blood samples were taken at several timepoints before and after primary and secondary immunization, and bulk PBMC replicates and cell subsets were isolated. General findings and caveats noted by the study authors: Compared with the primary T-cell response, the secondary T-cell response was faster but weaker, reaching its peak on day 5 rather than on day 15. Only a couple of donors were included in the study, so the extent to which the findings can be generalized is limited. Most clones expanded after primary vaccination were re-detected after the booster (almost 98% of CD4 and about nine tenths of CD8), suggesting broad memory maintenance. A small share of clonotypes was detected in both CD4 and CD8 compartments, with the overlap likely arising from convergent recombination. FACS-sorted repertoires could contain abundant contaminating clonotypes from the bulk population, so computational filtering was required.

To note about this clonotype: No base-level quality is on record; no much larger clone is a single base apart.

The treatment or condition label on this specimen signifies: live attenuated yellow fever vaccine strain. A standard Ficoll-Paque protocol was used to isolate PBMCs from peripheral blood. Epitope-specific CD8 T cells were sorted using a dextramer loaded with the yellow fever NS4B epitope peptide, with anti-CD3 and anti-CD8 staining. RNA was extracted with TriZol from bulk PBMCs, CD4 and CD8 fractions, and dextramer-positive and dextramer-negative fractions. TCR cDNA was synthesized by 5'RACE template switching, which introduced a universal primer site and unique molecular identifiers. Priming for cDNA synthesis came from both the TCR alpha and TCR beta constant segments. Libraries were amplified in two PCR steps, with sample barcodes and sequencing adapters added in the second step. Sequencing of libraries was done on Illumina HiSeq 2500 (2x100 bp) or NovaSeq (2x150 bp). The paper's data handling went like this. Reads were demultiplexed and collapsed into UMI consensus sequences with MIGEC, and V(D)J alignment was performed with MiXCR. Vaccine-responding clonotypes were defined with edgeR using replicate PBMC samples, requiring FDR below 0.01 and a log2 fold change above 5 up to day 15. Each bulk clonotype received a CD4 or CD8 identity based on whether the sequenced CD4 or CD8 repertoire contained that clonotype at higher abundance. NS4B-specific clonotypes were defined as those at least 10-fold enriched in dextramer-positive over dextramer-negative fractions; CD4-biased clonotypes were excluded. TCRdb ran its own pipeline on the public reads, namely fastp trimming at Q25 and MiXCR clone calling, and kept in-frame beta chains. Every entry covers one CDR3 protein and lists the most common genes and DNA from its rows. The V and J calls were determined by TCRdb, not by the authors. Recorded for this sample are tens of thousands of distinct CDR3 sequences; less than 15% of them occurred a single time. The top ten clones comprise roughly 25% of the sample.

This TCR was sampled from a man between 18 and 29 years old who received the YFV17D yellow fever vaccine. Sample: CD8+ T cells not binding an NS4B(214-222) dextramer, sorted from PBMCs, taken less than 25 days after the first yellow fever vaccination. What the cell subset or site label conveys for this sample: NS4B epitope dextramer-negative CD8 T cells.

The DNA reads as follows: TGTGCCAGCAGCTTAAATTCAGGGGACTACTACAATGAGCAGTTCTTC. It is translated as CASSLNSGDYYNEQFF. The rearrangement joined TRBV7-3 to TRBJ2-1; the D gene is perhaps TRBD2, on 7 matching bases. V is pared back by 1 base and J by 3 bases, with 13 bases lying between the germline termini. The CDR3 measures 16 amino acids from cysteine to phenylalanine. Only the CDR3 DNA is retained, 48 bases long and in frame from the first base. Taken from the germline V gene, the CDR1 and CDR2 loops are SGHTA and FQGTGA.